This T cell receptor (beta chain) was documented in a study of tumor and adjacent non-tumor tissue in lung cancer. As for the study in general: Histology: about a dozen adenocarcinoma, 2 squamous cell carcinoma, 1 small cell lung cancer. Patients were aged about 30 to 76, 10 men and about 5 women, stage I to III. On average, productive TCRbeta reads reached 4 million to 4.5 million per sample. Whole-study findings and limits: Higher tumor TCR diversity was associated with shorter survival.

This CDR3 is 15 amino acids long. This sample's RNA came from whole unsorted tissue. This clonotype was picked up one time. Antigen: not known. A much larger clone is a single base away; this may be a read error. The library came from three nested PCR rounds adapted from ARM-PCR protocols. TCRdb redid the calling of the multiplex PCR reads with MiXCR, one entry per CDR3 protein. Of 100,000 to 150,000 distinct CDR3 sequences detected, around three fifths appear once; the ten largest clones hold roughly 13%. The gene calls are TRBV12-3 or TRBV12-4 and TRBJ2-3, with TRBD2 matching over 14 bases. The sample was lung tumor tissue. This receptor was taken from a young man with non-small cell lung cancer. The CDR3 coding sequence is TGTACCAGCAGTTTGACTAGCGGGGGGGCTATAACGCAGTATTTT. Amino acids: CTSSLTSGGAITQYF.